The sequence of this TCR beta chain was determined in a study of blood T cell repertoires in COVID-19. Data came from immunoSEQ multiplex PCR; TCRdb stores just in-frame clones and leaves some out. The sample lists 150,000 to 200,000 clones, around 91% seen once, with under 0.85% in the top ten. The V end was cut by 4 bases, the J end by 0 bases, with 12 bases between. CDR1 LNHDA and CDR2 SQIVND come from the germline V gene (reference sequence). The CDR3 contains 15 residues. Membership in each cohort depended on participant-reported clinical history. Sequences were obtained from PBMCs or T cells enriched from blood (not recorded which). J is TRBJ1-1 and V is TRBV19, with a tentative D call TRBD1 (5 bases). The receptor was isolated from a woman younger than 30 who had recovered from COVID-19. The CDR3 protein is CASSNRGTLNTEAFF. Written as DNA, the CDR3 is TGTGCCAGTAGTAACCGTGGGACTTTGAACACTGAAGCTTTCTTT.